These 5 T cell receptor beta chains were sequenced from one sample in a study of blood T cells in healthy people across ages. Alongside a J-beta primer mix, a sample-barcoded 5' primer served in a second PCR lasting roughly 6 to 11 cycles. TCRdb redid the calling of the 5' RACE reads with MiXCR, one entry per CDR3 protein. The table includes 650,000 to 1,000,000 distinct CDR3 sequences, around 36% detected once. Sequencing was done on a sample of blood. The source is a man between 18 and 35 years old in good health.

This clonotype was counted many times. The rearrangement uses TRBV5-1 and TRBJ2-3; D possibly uses TRBD1 or TRBD2 (6 bases each). Germline V gene lookup returns CDR1 SGHRS and CDR2 YFSETQ. Between the trimmed V and J ends, which lost 4 bases and 5 bases, there was a span of 20 bases. The CDR3 consists of 16 residues. The CDR3 reads CASSAEQGRRGDTQYF. The DNA of the CDR3 is TGCGCCAGCAGCGCCGAACAGGGTAGGAGGGGAGATACGCAGTATTTT.

Regarding this clonotype: One end of the junction varies from germline; a read error may be responsible. The chain uses TRBV18 and TRBJ2-7; weak D call: TRBD1 (6 bases). CDR3 length: 14 residues. CDR1 KGHSH and CDR2 LQKENI come from the germline V gene. CDR3 loop: CASAPPDSSYEQYF. The CDR3 DNA follows: TGTGCCAGCGCACCACCGGACAGTTCCTACGAGCAGTACTTC.

This sequence joins TRBV12-5 and TRBJ2-1, with D maybe TRBD2 (5 bases). Germline V gene lookup returns CDR1 LGHNT and CDR2 FRNRAP. Trimming took off 1 base at V and 8 bases at J, with 12 bases between the two ends. The CDR3 has 14 residues. CDR3 region: CASGLGGEAHEQFF. In DNA form, the CDR3 reads TGTGCTAGTGGTTTGGGGGGAGAGGCGCATGAGCAGTTCTTC.

This clonotype was observed many times. The chain carries TRBV12-3 or TRBV12-4 and TRBJ2-3, with 10 positions matching TRBD2. The CDR3 is 18 amino acids. Germline trimming cut 3 bases from V and 2 bases from J; bases unmatched to any gene: 11. Written as DNA, the CDR3 is TGTGCCAGCAGTTTTCCGCCCGGACTAGCGGAATACACAGATACGCAGTATTTT. Amino acid sequence: CASSFPPGLAEYTDTQYF.

This clonotype came up once. This rearrangement joins TRBV5-1 to TRBJ1-6; perhaps TRBD1 as D (6 bases). Germline V gene data show CDR1 as SGHRS and CDR2 as YFSETQ. This CDR3 is built from 15 residues. Trimming pared 4 bases from V and 8 bases from J, leaving 16 bases between. CDR3 region: CASSPDSPQYSPLHF. The CDR3 nucleotides are TGCGCCAGCAGCCCGGACAGTCCCCAATATTCACCCCTCCACTTT.